The 9 T cell receptor beta chains below were found in one sample sequenced in a study of cytomegalovirus exposure and HLA in healthy donors. Amplification used 60 Vbeta primers and 13 Jbeta primers. Sequencing used immunoSEQ multiplex PCR; TCRdb keeps in-frame clones, though not all of them. The sample holds 100,000 to 150,000 clones, around 86% seen once. The sample comprised PBMCs. These receptors were taken from a woman in her 40s in good health and CMV-seronegative.

The J gene is TRBJ1-6, the V gene TRBV7-8, with D hard to call. CDR1 and CDR2 from the germline V gene are SGHVS and FQNEAQ. This CDR3 is built from 16 residues. V shed 3 bases and J shed 5 bases, with 14 bases lying between them. The CDR3 DNA is TGTGCCAGCAGCTTTATGGCAGATCGTCATAATTCACCCCTCCACTTT. This sequence encodes CASSFMADRHNSPLHF. Full variable domain (remainder filled in from reference TRBV7-8 and TRBJ1-6): GAGVSQSPRYKVAKRGQDVALRCDPISGHVSLFWYQQALGQGPEFLTYFQNEAQLDKSGLPSDRFFAERPEGSVSTLKIQRTQQEDSAVYLCASSFMADRHNSPLHFGNGTRLTVT.

This clone was seen a single time. The CDR3 sequence is CASSPGGLAGGNEQFF. CDR3 DNA sequence: TGTGCCAGCAGCCCCGGGGGACTAGCGGGAGGCAATGAGCAGTTCTTC. The chain employs TRBV7-2 and TRBJ2-1, with 15 positions matching TRBD2. CDR1 and CDR2 from the germline V gene are SGHTA and FQGNSA. J lost 6 bases, V lost 5 bases, and 5 bases had no gene match. The CDR3 runs 16 residues.

This chain joins TRBV30 and TRBJ1-1; a weak D match, TRBD1 (5 bases). The CDR3 contains 13 residues. The germline V and J ends were trimmed by 4 bases and 5 bases, with 14 bases remaining between them. CDR1 GTSNPN and CDR2 SVGIG come from the germline V gene (reference sequence). CDR3 in amino acids: CAWTLGGATEAFF. The CDR3 coding sequence is TGTGCCTGGACCTTGGGAGGGGCGACTGAAGCTTTCTTT.

V usage is TRBV2 and J usage is TRBJ2-7; TRBD1 matches 10 bases. The CDR3 runs to 14 residues. In germline, CDR1 is SNHLY, CDR2 FYNNEI. With V trimmed by 4 bases and J by 6 bases, 6 bases remained unmatched. CDR3 region: CASSVGQGMREQYF. The CDR3 DNA is TGTGCCAGCAGTGTGGGACAGGGGATGCGCGAGCAGTACTTC.

The chain joins TRBV7-9 to TRBJ1-2; perhaps TRBD1 as D (6 bases). The CDR3 totals 14 residues. V was shortened by 5 bases and J by 8 bases, with 18 bases between the two germline ends. Germline loops: CDR1 SEHNR, CDR2 FQNEAQ (reference sequence). CDR3 sequence reads: CASSPSGGIGGYTF. Here the CDR3 DNA reads TGTGCCAGCAGCCCCAGCGGGGGCATAGGAGGCTACACCTTC.

J is TRBJ1-2 and V is TRBV7-9; D gene unclear. The V end lost 5 bases, the J end lost 1 base, and 14 bases lay between the germline ends. Germline loops: CDR1 SEHNR, CDR2 FQNEAQ (reference sequence). CDR3 length: 15 amino acids. CDR3 bases: TGTGCCAGCAGCCGGCACAAATCGGGTAACTATGGCTACACCTTC. Its translation is CASSRHKSGNYGYTF.

This chain connects TRBV27 to TRBJ1-4; D is possibly TRBD1 (5 bases). V was clipped by 5 bases and J by 8 bases, with 15 bases between them. CDR3 length: 14 residues. CDR1 and CDR2 from the germline V gene are MNHEY and SMNVEV (reference sequence). The CDR3 reads CASSRRGFREKLFF. As DNA, the CDR3 is TGTGCCAGCAGTCGACGGGGGTTTCGGGAAAAACTGTTTTTT.

This clone turned up a few times. The chain has TRBV2 and TRBJ1-1; tentatively, D is TRBD1 (6 bases). The CDR3 totals 14 residues. Germline-derived CDR1 and CDR2 are SNHLY and FYNNEI. The V and J ends lost 4 bases and 1 base respectively, with 10 bases between them. The CDR3 loop is CASSAGGPNTEAFF. In nucleotides, the CDR3 is TGTGCCAGCAGTGCGGGGGGCCCGAACACTGAAGCTTTCTTT.

This chain links TRBV6-5 with TRBJ2-1; possible D gene TRBD2, 5 bases. The germline gives CDR1 MNHEY, CDR2 SVGAGI. This CDR3 spans 13 amino acids. V lost 1 base and J lost 7, with 8 bases in between. The CDR3 DNA follows: TGTGCCAGCAGTTACTTCTCGGGGAATGAGCAGTTCTTC. As protein: CASSYFSGNEQFF.